Detailed here is one T cell receptor (beta chain). Antigen specificity is unknown. This specimen comes from a study of long-term antiretroviral therapy in people with HIV. Study-wide results and limits: The blood, collected between about 2004 and 2017, was possibly taken under older ART regimens. The study found narrower CDR3 length ranges in HIV repertoires than in controls. Every time point showed a repertoire led by clones expanded before ART.

Germline CDR1 and CDR2: SGHDN and FVKESK. Losses at the gene ends were 4 bases for V and 6 bases for J; bases not matched to a gene: 18. The CDR3 sequence is 19 residues long. Version v3.0 of the immunoSEQ assay ran at survey level. The assay was immunoSEQ multiplex PCR, and TCRdb's table has in-frame clones only and misses some. The sample contains just under 40,000 clones, roughly 90% of which appear only once. Specimen: unsorted PBMCs, collected just before starting antiretroviral therapy. The receptor's source is a woman aged 18-29 years with HIV. This chain uses TRBV14 with TRBJ2-7; 13 bases line up with TRBD2. The DNA for the CDR3 is TGTGCCAGCAGCCGGGGACTAGCGGGACTTGAGTCACCGTGGGGCGAGCAGTACTTC. Translated, it gives CASSRGLAGLESPWGEQYF.